This TCR beta chain is drawn from a study of T cell repertoires in cytomegalovirus infection. Study details: Through public TCR beta signatures, both CMV infection and matching HLA type were indicated.

This clonotype was detected once. Its antigen is not known. Since a much larger clone is just one base distant, this may be a read error. CDR1 and CDR2 from the germline V gene are SGHTA and FQGNSA. The CDR3 is 15 amino acids. Overall study findings and caveats: CMV-specific HLA-C-restricted TCR beta clonotypes dominated the ex vivo response.

TCRdb reanalysed the reads using MiXCR and keeps one entry per CDR3 protein. Of 150,000 to 180,000 distinct CDR3 sequences in the sample, roughly a quarter are singletons; the top ten hold 9.5% to 13%. This TCR came from a human donor in good health (CMV status not recorded). Some clones in this sample may be carry-over from other donors' samples. The V gene is TRBV7-2, the J gene TRBJ1-5; D perhaps matches TRBD1 (6 bases). The sequenced material came from PBMCs. CDR3 nucleotides: TGTGTCAGCAATAAGGGGGGCGCGATCAATCAGCCCCAGCATTTT. Translation: CVSNKGGAINQPQHF.